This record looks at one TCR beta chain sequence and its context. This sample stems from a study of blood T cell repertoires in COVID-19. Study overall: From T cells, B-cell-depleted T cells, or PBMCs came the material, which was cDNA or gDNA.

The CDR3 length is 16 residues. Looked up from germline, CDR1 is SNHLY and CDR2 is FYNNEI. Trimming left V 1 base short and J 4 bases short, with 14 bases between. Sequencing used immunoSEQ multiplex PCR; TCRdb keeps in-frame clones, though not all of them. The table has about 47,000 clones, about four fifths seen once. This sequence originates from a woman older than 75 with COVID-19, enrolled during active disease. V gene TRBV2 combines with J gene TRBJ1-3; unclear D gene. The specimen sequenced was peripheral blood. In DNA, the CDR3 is TGTGCCAGCAGTGAAGGCGGGAGTTCGGGGGGAAACACCATATATTTT. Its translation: CASSEGGSSGGNTIYF.